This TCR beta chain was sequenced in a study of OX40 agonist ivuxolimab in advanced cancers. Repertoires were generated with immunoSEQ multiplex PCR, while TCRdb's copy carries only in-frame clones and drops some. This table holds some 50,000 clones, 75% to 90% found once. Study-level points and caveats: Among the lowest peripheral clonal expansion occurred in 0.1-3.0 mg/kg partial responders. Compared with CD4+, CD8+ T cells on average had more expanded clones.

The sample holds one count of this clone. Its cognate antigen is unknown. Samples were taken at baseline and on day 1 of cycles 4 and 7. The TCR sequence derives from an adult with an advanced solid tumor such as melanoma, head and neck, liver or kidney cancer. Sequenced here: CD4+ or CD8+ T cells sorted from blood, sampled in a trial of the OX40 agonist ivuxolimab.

CDR3 residues: CASSASGTDTQYF. CDR3 sequence (DNA): TGTGCCAGCAGCGCGTCGGGCACAGATACGCAGTATTTT. V is TRBV9 and J is TRBJ2-3, with D unresolved. Trimming took off 3 bases at V and 1 base at J, with 6 bases between the two ends. Germline values: CDR1 SGDLS, CDR2 YYNGEE. CDR3 size: 13 residues.